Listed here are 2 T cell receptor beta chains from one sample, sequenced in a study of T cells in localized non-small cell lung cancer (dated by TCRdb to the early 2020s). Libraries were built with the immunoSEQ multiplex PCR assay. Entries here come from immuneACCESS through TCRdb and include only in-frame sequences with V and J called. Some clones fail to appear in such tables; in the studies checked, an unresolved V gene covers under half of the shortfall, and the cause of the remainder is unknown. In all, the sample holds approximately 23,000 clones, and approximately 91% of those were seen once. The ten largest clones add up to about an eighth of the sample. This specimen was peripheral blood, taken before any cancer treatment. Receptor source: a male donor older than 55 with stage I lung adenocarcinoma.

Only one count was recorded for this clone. The DNA of the CDR3 is TGTGCCAGCAGCCTCTGGACAGATTCTAATTCACCCCTCCACTTT. It encodes CASSLWTDSNSPLHF. The J gene is TRBJ1-6, the V gene TRBV11-1; a possible D gene is TRBD1 (6 bases). V lost 5 bases, J lost 6 bases, and 14 bases lay in between. CDR1 is SGHAT, CDR2 FQDESV, per germline (reference sequence). The CDR3 has 15 residues.

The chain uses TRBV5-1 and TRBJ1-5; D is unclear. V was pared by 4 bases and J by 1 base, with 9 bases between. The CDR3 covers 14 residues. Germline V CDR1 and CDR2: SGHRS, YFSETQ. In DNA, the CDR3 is TGCGCCAGCAGCCCAGGCACAAGCAATCAGCCCCAGCATTTT. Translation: CASSPGTSNQPQHF. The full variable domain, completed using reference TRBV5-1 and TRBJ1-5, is KAGVTQTPRYLIKTRGQQVTLSCSPISGHRSVSWYQQTPGQGLQFLFEYFSETQRNKGNFPGRFSGRQFSNSRSEMNVSTLELGDSALYLCASSPGTSNQPQHFGDGTRLSIL.